These 18 T cell receptor beta chains came from one sample sequenced in a study of shared clonotypes between healthy human individuals. Method: immunoSEQ multiplex PCR; TCRdb's copy keeps in-frame clones and lacks some. The top ten hold approximately 1.8% of the sample, which has hundreds of thousands of clones, about 74% seen once. Input material: memory CD4+ T cells sorted from blood. Described subset: CD45RA-negative fraction. The source is a woman in her thirties in good health.

This sequence joins TRBV13 and TRBJ2-1; D tentatively fits TRBD1 or TRBD2 (5 bases each). CDR1 PRHDT and CDR2 FYEKMQ come from the germline V gene (reference sequence). The CDR3 is 16 residues long. Trimming removed 6 bases from V and 7 bases from J, with 22 bases in between. CDR3 coding DNA: TGTGCCAGCAGTCTACCAGAGGGGCGAGTCGGAAATGAGCAGTTCTTC. Protein product: CASSLPEGRVGNEQFF.

This chain connects TRBV28 to TRBJ2-1; D gene ambiguous. The CDR3 extends over 15 amino acids. The germline gives CDR1 MDHEN, CDR2 SYDVKM. Trimming cost V 5 bases and J 0 bases, with 11 bases left between them. CDR3 sequence reads: CASSLRGRSYNEQFF. The CDR3 DNA is TGTGCCAGCAGTCTCCGTGGGCGCTCCTACAATGAGCAGTTCTTC.

This rearrangement joins TRBV7-2 to TRBJ1-2, with a tentative D call TRBD1 (6 bases). The germline CDR1 and CDR2 sequences are SGHTA and FQGNSA. With 5 bases removed from V and 8 bases from J, the gap between germline ends came to 21 bases. This CDR3 is built from 15 residues. CDR3 region: CASSPTGAGVGGYTF. The CDR3 DNA reads TGTGCCAGCAGCCCTACCGGGGCAGGGGTGGGAGGCTACACCTTC.

V is TRBV4-2 and J is TRBJ2-6; D is perhaps TRBD1 (5 bases). The CDR3 consists of 15 residues. V was shortened by 2 bases and J by 0 bases, with 5 bases between the two germline ends. Per the germline V gene, CDR1 is LGHNA and CDR2 is YNFKEQ. This CDR3 is CASSQTGSGANVLTF. Written as DNA, the CDR3 is TGTGCCAGCAGCCAAACAGGCTCTGGGGCCAACGTCCTGACTTTC.

Only a few counts were recorded for this clone. The V gene is TRBV28, the J gene TRBJ2-7; D is undetermined. The CDR3 is made up of 12 amino acids. V lost 4 bases to trimming and J lost 12 bases, with 16 bases between them. In germline, CDR1 is MDHEN, CDR2 SYDVKM. Here the CDR3 DNA reads TGTGCCAGCAGTTCCGATCGAACTTACAGGTACTTC. As protein: CASSSDRTYRYF.

The rearrangement joins TRBV29-1 to TRBJ2-2; possibly TRBD1 for D (6 bases). Between the trimmed V and J ends, which lost 7 bases and 1 base, there was a span of 16 bases. This CDR3 region has 15 residues. Germline V gene sequence: CDR1 SQVTM, CDR2 ANQGSEA. DNA of the CDR3: TGCAGCGCCAAACGGACAGTTGAGAACACCGGGGAGCTGTTTTTT. This translates into CSAKRTVENTGELFF.

This sequence joins TRBV9 and TRBJ2-3; maybe TRBD2 (5 bases). The CDR3 loop spans 16 amino acids. The germline V gene has CDR1 SGDLS and CDR2 YYNGEE. V was pared by 4 bases and J by 4 bases, with 19 bases between. The CDR3 nucleotides are TGTGCCAGCAGCACACGTGGTGGAGGCGAGGCAGATACGCAGTATTTT. Amino acid sequence: CASSTRGGGEADTQYF.

The rearrangement links TRBV28 to TRBJ2-1; TRBD2 matches at 8 bases. Germline values: CDR1 MDHEN, CDR2 SYDVKM. J gave up 5 bases and V 5 bases, and 14 bases lay outside the gene matches. The length of the CDR3 is 17 residues. The CDR3 loop reads CASSPGGLAGSHNEQFF. The DNA of the CDR3 is TGTGCCAGCAGTCCCGGTGGCCTAGCGGGTTCCCACAATGAGCAGTTCTTC.

This chain joins TRBV20-1 and TRBJ1-1; tentative D call: TRBD1 (5 bases). The length of the CDR3 is 11 residues. In germline, CDR1 is DFQATT, CDR2 SNEGSKA (reference sequence). Trimming cost V 4 bases and J 4 bases, with 7 bases left between them. The CDR3 is CSAIGATEAFF. CDR3 coding DNA: TGCAGTGCTATTGGGGCCACTGAAGCTTTCTTT.

The chain is built from TRBV21-1 and TRBJ1-3. TRBV21-1 is a pseudogene locus. There are 16 residues in the CDR3. This chain's CDR3 is CASSIRPSVFGNTIYF. As DNA, the CDR3 is TGTGCCAGCAGCATTCGGCCATCGGTATTCGGAAACACCATATATTTT.

This rearrangement joins TRBV10-3 to TRBJ2-3; possible D gene TRBD2, 6 bases. The CDR3 consists of 16 residues. Trimming cost V 0 bases and J 4 bases, with 14 bases left between them. Germline loops: CDR1 ENHRY, CDR2 SYGVKD. CDR3 residues: CAISESGGVGADTQYF. CDR3 coding DNA: TGTGCCATCAGTGAGTCGGGGGGAGTAGGCGCAGATACGCAGTATTTT.

This sequence joins TRBV28 and TRBJ1-1; 8 nucleotides align to TRBD1. CDR1 and CDR2 from the germline V gene are MDHEN and SYDVKM. The trim removed 6 bases at V and 9 bases at J, leaving 18 bases unmatched. This CDR3 contains 16 residues. The CDR3 DNA follows: TGTGCCAGCAGCGGATATGACAGGGGCCTCTCTCGGAAAGCTTTCTTT. Its translation is CASSGYDRGLSRKAFF.

The V call is TRBV18, the J call TRBJ2-7, with D tentatively TRBD2 (6 bases). There are 14 residues in the CDR3. V gave up 6 bases and J gave up 3 bases, with 15 bases separating them. In germline, CDR1 is KGHSH, CDR2 LQKENI. DNA of the CDR3: TGTGCCAGCTCCGCCGGGACTGGATTCTACGAGCAGTACTTC. Protein sequence: CASSAGTGFYEQYF.

V is TRBV29-1 and J is TRBJ2-1; a possible D gene is TRBD1 (6 bases). Germline CDR1 and CDR2: SQVTM and ANQGSEA. The V end was cut by 7 bases, the J end by 0 bases, with 10 bases between. The CDR3 has 13 residues. This CDR3 is CSADSSSYNEQFF. CDR3 sequence (DNA): TGCAGCGCGGACAGTTCCTCCTACAATGAGCAGTTCTTC.

This clone was seen repeatedly, ten times or more. The identical CDR3 is also encoded by other nucleotide sequences in the sample. This chain joins TRBV20-1 and TRBJ2-7, with D possibly TRBD2 on 5 matching bases. The V end was cut by 6 bases, the J end by 4 bases, with 10 bases between. Germline CDR1 is DFQATT and CDR2 is SNEGSKA (reference sequence). The CDR3 is made up of 11 amino acids. In DNA form, the CDR3 reads TGCAGTGCCGGACTTGTTTACGAGCAGTACTTC. It translates to CSAGLVYEQYF.

The CDR3 nucleotides are TGTGCCAGCAGCTTAACTGGGACATCCGAATGGAATGAGCAGTTCTTC. As protein: CASSLTGTSEWNEQFF. V is TRBV5-8 and J is TRBJ2-1, with a tentative D call TRBD1 (6 bases). Germline V gene data show CDR1 as SGHTS and CDR2 as YDEGEE. V shed 2 bases and J shed 7 bases, with 19 bases lying between them. The CDR3 runs to 16 residues.

This clone was seen only a few times. V is TRBV28 and J is TRBJ1-5; D call uncertain. The germline V gene encodes CDR1 MDHEN and CDR2 SYDVKM. Trimming removed 6 bases at V and 3 bases at J, with 9 bases between. The CDR3 runs to 13 residues. Here the CDR3 reads CASREVSNQPQHF. CDR3 bases: TGTGCCAGCAGGGAAGTATCCAATCAGCCCCAGCATTTT.

The chain uses TRBV19 and TRBJ1-1; D is uncertain. The CDR3 length is 8 residues. Germline CDR1 and CDR2: LNHDA and SQIVND (reference sequence). Trimming took off 11 bases at V and 7 bases at J, with 5 bases between the two ends. The CDR3: CAGREAFF. CDR3 DNA sequence: TGTGCCGGTCGTGAAGCTTTCTTT.